This T cell receptor beta chain is from a study of blood T cell repertoires in COVID-19. About the research overall: Both acute and convalescent COVID-19 samples were obtained from the United States, Italy and Spain.

V was pared by 3 bases and J by 9 bases, with 12 bases between. Per germline, CDR1 LNHDA and CDR2 SQIVND (reference sequence). This CDR3 region has 13 residues. Generated by immunoSEQ multiplex PCR, the TCRdb table keeps only in-frame clones and is missing some. The profile shows more than 95,000 clones, roughly 85% of them singletons. The clonotype was recovered from a man between 25 and 39 years old with acute or convalescent COVID-19. The sequenced sample was peripheral blood. The rearrangement uses TRBV19 and TRBJ2-1; the D gene is possibly TRBD1 (5 bases). The CDR3 is CASSMGRVVEQFF. The CDR3, as DNA: TGTGCCAGTAGTATGGGCAGGGTGGTTGAGCAGTTCTTC. The full variable domain, its missing parts supplied by reference TRBV19 and TRBJ2-1, is DGGITQSPKYLFRKEGQNVTLSCEQNLNHDAMYWYRQDPGQGLRLIYYSQIVNDFQKGDIAEGYSVSREKKESFPLTVTSAQKNPTAFYLCASSMGRVVEQFFGPGTRLTVL.